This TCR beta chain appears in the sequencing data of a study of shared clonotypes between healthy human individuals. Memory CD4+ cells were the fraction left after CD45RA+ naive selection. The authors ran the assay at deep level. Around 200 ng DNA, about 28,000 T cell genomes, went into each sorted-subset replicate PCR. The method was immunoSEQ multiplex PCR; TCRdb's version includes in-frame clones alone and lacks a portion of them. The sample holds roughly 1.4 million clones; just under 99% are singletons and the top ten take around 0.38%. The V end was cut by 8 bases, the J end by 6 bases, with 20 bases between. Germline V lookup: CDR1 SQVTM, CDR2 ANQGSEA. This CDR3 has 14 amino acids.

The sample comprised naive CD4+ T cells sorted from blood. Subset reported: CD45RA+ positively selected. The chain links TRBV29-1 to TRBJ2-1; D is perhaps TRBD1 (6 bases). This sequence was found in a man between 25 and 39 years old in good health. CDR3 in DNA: TGCAGCTTCCTAGGAACAGGGACCACCAATGAGCAGTTCTTC. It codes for CSFLGTGTTNEQFF.